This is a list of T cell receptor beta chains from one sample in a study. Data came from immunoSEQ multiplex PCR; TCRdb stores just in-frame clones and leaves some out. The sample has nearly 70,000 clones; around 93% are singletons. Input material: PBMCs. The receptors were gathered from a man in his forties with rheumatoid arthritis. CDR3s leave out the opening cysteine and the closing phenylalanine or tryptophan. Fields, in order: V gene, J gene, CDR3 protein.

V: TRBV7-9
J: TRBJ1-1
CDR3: ASSQQVGAATEAF

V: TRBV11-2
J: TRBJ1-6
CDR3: ASSFGAHPH

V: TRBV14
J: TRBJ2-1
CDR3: ASSQGGGFGGNEQF

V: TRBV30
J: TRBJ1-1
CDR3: AWSVHQGTEAF

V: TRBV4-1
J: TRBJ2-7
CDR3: ASSQDLPAGGYEQY

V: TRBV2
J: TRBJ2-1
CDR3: ASSETGTDLYNEQF

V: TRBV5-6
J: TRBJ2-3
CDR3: ASSWQGQREMTQY

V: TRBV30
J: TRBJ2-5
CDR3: AWTGSKETQY

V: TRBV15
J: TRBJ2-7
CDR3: ATSPVSSSYEQY

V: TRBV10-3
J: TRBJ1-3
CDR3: AISGGSSGNTIY

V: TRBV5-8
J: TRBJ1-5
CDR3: ASSLKGIGGNQPQH

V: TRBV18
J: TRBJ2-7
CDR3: ASSGGGFGYEQY

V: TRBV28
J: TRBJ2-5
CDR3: ASRLGGETQY

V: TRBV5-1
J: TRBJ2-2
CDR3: ASSLVVGGELF